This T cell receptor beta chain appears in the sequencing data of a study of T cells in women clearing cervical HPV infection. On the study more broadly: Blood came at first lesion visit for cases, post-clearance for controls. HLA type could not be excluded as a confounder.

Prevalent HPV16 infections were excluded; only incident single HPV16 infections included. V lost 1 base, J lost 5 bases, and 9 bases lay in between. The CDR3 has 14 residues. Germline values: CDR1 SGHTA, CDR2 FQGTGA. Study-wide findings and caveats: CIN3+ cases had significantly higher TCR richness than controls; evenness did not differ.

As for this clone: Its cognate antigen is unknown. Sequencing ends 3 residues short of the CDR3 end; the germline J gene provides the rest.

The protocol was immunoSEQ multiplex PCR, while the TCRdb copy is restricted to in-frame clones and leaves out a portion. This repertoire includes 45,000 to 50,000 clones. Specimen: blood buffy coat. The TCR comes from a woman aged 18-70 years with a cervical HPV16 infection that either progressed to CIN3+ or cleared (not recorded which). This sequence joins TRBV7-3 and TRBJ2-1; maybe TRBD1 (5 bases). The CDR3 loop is CASSLMDTDNEQFF. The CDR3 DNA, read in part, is TGTGCCAGCAGCTTAATGGACACCGACAATGAG.